A single sample gave rise to the 18 T cell receptor beta chains below, sequenced in a study of T-cell memory formation after mild COVID-19. MiXCR was run by TCRdb on the 5' RACE reads, yielding one entry per CDR3 protein. This sample has under 450,000 distinct CDR3 sequences; about 22% occur once, and the top ten carry around 14%. The sample consisted of PBMCs or a T cell subset sorted from them (not recorded which). The receptor set was obtained from an adult woman who had mild COVID-19 (a few samples of this study predate the infection). Cell type and time point are not known.

The rearrangement links TRBV5-1 to TRBJ1-1, with 8 bases matching TRBD1. Germline lookup yields CDR1 SGHRS and CDR2 YFSETQ. The CDR3 has 15 residues. The junction had 6 bases not matched to a gene; V was cut back by 5 bases and J by 0 bases. The CDR3 DNA reads as TGCGCCAGCAGGCTCGGACAGGGCATGAACACTGAAGCTTTCTTT. This codes for CASRLGQGMNTEAFF.

The rearrangement joins TRBV19 to TRBJ1-1, with TRBD1 identical over 7 bases. The CDR3 length is 15 residues. V was pared by 6 bases and J by 3 bases, with 10 bases of the junction left unmatched. Germline CDR1 reads LNHDA; CDR2 reads SQIVND (reference sequence). For the CDR3, the DNA is TGTGCCAGTAGGAAACAGGGGACGAGGTACACTGAAGCTTTCTTT. This gives the protein CASRKQGTRYTEAFF.

V gene TRBV6-2 or TRBV6-3 combines with J gene TRBJ2-7; no firm D call. In germline, CDR1 is MNHEY, CDR2 SVGEGT. V was cut by 6 bases and J by 4 bases, with 10 bases left in between. The CDR3 contains 12 residues. The CDR3 region is CASSSTVYEQYF. The CDR3 DNA reads TGTGCCAGCAGCTCAACGGTATACGAGCAGTACTTC.

This chain joins TRBV14 and TRBJ2-2, with D possibly TRBD2 on 6 matching bases. V lost 4 bases to trimming and J lost 3 bases, with 12 bases between them. The germline gives CDR1 SGHDN, CDR2 FVKESK. The CDR3 is 15 residues long. CDR3 protein: CASSPLGGYTGELFF. In DNA, the CDR3 is TGTGCCAGCAGCCCCCTTGGGGGGTACACCGGGGAGCTGTTTTTT. Combining the CDR3 with reference TRBV14 and TRBJ2-2 gives the whole variable domain EAGVTQFPSHSVIEKGQTVTLRCDPISGHDNLYWYRRVMGKEIKFLLHFVKESKQDESGMPNNRFLAERTGGTYSTLKVQPAELEDSGVYFCASSPLGGYTGELFFGEGSRLTVL.

The chain carries TRBV7-2 and TRBJ2-1; TRBD2 matches 9 bases. The CDR3 contains 14 residues. CDR1 and CDR2 (germline): SGHTA, FQGNSA. Trimming took 2 bases from V and 14 from J; bases not matched to a gene: 10. CDR3 in DNA: TGTGCCAGCAGCTTACCTGCTAGCGGGGTACCAAAGTTCTTC. This sequence encodes CASSLPASGVPKFF.

The V call is TRBV9, the J call TRBJ2-7; 8 bases are shared with TRBD2. Germline V gene sequence: CDR1 SGDLS, CDR2 YYNGEE. The CDR3 length is 15 residues. After removal of 0 bases from V and 6 bases from J, the junction contained 8 bases not matched to a gene. The CDR3 DNA follows: TGTGCCAGCAGCGTAGCTTCCGCGGGAGGTGGCGAGCAGTACTTC. It is translated as CASSVASAGGGEQYF.

This clonotype was counted only a few times. The gene calls are TRBV9 and TRBJ2-3, with 9 bases lining up with TRBD2. The germline gives CDR1 SGDLS, CDR2 YYNGEE. The trim removed 3 bases at V and 0 bases at J, leaving 8 bases unmatched. The CDR3 extends over 17 amino acids. CDR3: CASSAPRLAESTDTQYF. CDR3 nucleotide sequence: TGTGCCAGCAGCGCCCCCAGACTAGCGGAGAGCACAGATACGCAGTATTTT.

This clonotype was seen a handful of times. The chain links TRBV28 to TRBJ2-7; perhaps D is TRBD1 or TRBD2 (5 bases each). This CDR3 contains 16 residues. Germline V gene data show CDR1 as MDHEN and CDR2 as SYDVKM. Trimming shortened V by 6 bases and J by 0 bases, and 18 bases separated the two germline ends. CDR3 sequence reads: CASRISQGRSSYEQYF. The CDR3, as DNA: TGTGCCAGCAGGATCTCTCAGGGACGGAGCTCCTACGAGCAGTACTTC.

This clonotype was counted only a few times. The CDR3 DNA follows: TGTGCCAGCAGTGCCCGGGACAGGGGTGGTACGCAGTATTTT. It is translated as CASSARDRGGTQYF. The rearrangement uses TRBV7-2 and TRBJ2-3; 10 bases are a match to TRBD1. The CDR3 has 14 amino acids. V lost 6 bases to trimming and J lost 8 bases; unmatched junction nucleotides: 8. The germline gives CDR1 SGHTA, CDR2 FQGNSA.

This clonotype has only a few counts. The CDR3 region has the DNA TGTGCCACGATGCCGGGACTAGCGGGGTACGAGCAGTTCTTC. It yields the protein CATMPGLAGYEQFF. This chain connects TRBV15 to TRBJ2-1; 13 nucleotides match TRBD2. V was clipped by 9 bases and J by 10 bases; unmatched bases: 9. The germline V gene has CDR1 LNHNV and CDR2 YYDKDF (reference sequence). The CDR3 loop spans 14 amino acids.

The table lists this clonotype with a few counts. The V gene is TRBV7-2, the J gene TRBJ2-7, with D tentatively TRBD2 (5 bases). Trimming left V 6 bases short and J 2 bases short, with 11 bases between. The CDR3 has 13 residues. From germline, CDR1 is SGHTA and CDR2 FQGNSA. The CDR3 loop is CASRGVTPYEQYF. CDR3 nucleotide sequence: TGTGCCAGCAGGGGAGTTACTCCCTACGAGCAGTACTTC.

At least ten counts were recorded for this clonotype. The V gene is TRBV2, the J gene TRBJ2-7; no definite D call. The CDR3 totals 15 residues. V lost 1 base to trimming and J lost 6 bases, with 16 bases between them. Per germline, CDR1 SNHLY and CDR2 FYNNEI. The CDR3 region is CASSEGLGNNGEQYF. The CDR3 nucleotides read TGTGCCAGCAGTGAAGGGTTAGGGAATAACGGCGAGCAGTACTTC.

This clonotype has at least ten counts. The chain uses TRBV6-2 or TRBV6-3 and TRBJ2-7; D uncertain. The CDR3 runs to 16 residues. V was cut by 6 bases and J by 3 bases, with 21 bases left in between. The germline CDR1 and CDR2 sequences are MNHEY and SVGEGT. The CDR3: CASSDGRSDGNYEQYF. DNA for the CDR3: TGTGCCAGCAGCGATGGTCGGTCGGACGGAAACTACGAGCAGTACTTC.

This clonotype was detected a few times. J is TRBJ1-1 and V is TRBV14; no clear D. In germline, CDR1 is SGHDN, CDR2 FVKESK. V was trimmed by 2 bases and J by 0 bases, leaving 10 bases between them. The CDR3 is 15 amino acids. The CDR3 bases are TGTGCCAGCAGCCAACAGAGTCTAATGAACACTGAAGCTTTCTTT. It is translated as CASSQQSLMNTEAFF.

This clonotype has more than one count but fewer than ten. The gene calls are TRBV18 and TRBJ1-3; no reliable D call. In germline, CDR1 is KGHSH, CDR2 LQKENI. V lost 2 bases and J 0 bases, leaving 5 bases between the germline ends. This CDR3 spans 14 amino acids. The CDR3 here is CASSPESSGNTIYF. CDR3 sequence (DNA): TGTGCCAGCTCACCAGAGAGCTCTGGAAACACCATATATTTT. Complete variable domain (other parts from reference TRBV18 and TRBJ1-3): NAGVMQNPRHLVRRRGQEARLRCSPMKGHSHVYWYRQLPEEGLKFMVYLQKENIIDESGMPKERFSAEFPKEGPSILRIQQVVRGDSAAYFCASSPESSGNTIYFGEGSWLTVV.

The rearrangement joins TRBV29-1 to TRBJ1-2; D is undetermined. CDR3 length: 12 amino acids. Germline V gives CDR1 SQVTM, CDR2 ANQGSEA. Trimming took off 3 bases at V and 7 bases at J, with 12 bases between the two ends. The CDR3 reads CSVDLGIGGYTF. The DNA of the CDR3 is TGCAGCGTTGACTTAGGAATTGGTGGCTACACCTTC.

Only a few counts were recorded for this clonotype. This chain joins TRBV29-1 and TRBJ2-5; TRBD1 matches at 10 bases. Germline V gives CDR1 SQVTM, CDR2 ANQGSEA. Trimming cost V 6 bases and J 2 bases; bases outside gene matches: 6. This CDR3 is built from 14 residues. The CDR3 here is CSVETDRGQETQYF. CDR3 coding DNA: TGCAGCGTAGAGACGGACAGGGGGCAAGAGACCCAGTACTTC.

This clonotype turned up a few times. The genes are TRBV4-1 and TRBJ2-5, with 9 nucleotides matching TRBD2. From germline, CDR1 is MGHRA and CDR2 YSYEKL. The CDR3 extends over 16 amino acids. J gave up 3 bases and V 6 bases, and 11 bases lay outside the gene matches. CDR3: CASSPSGGPREETQYF. The DNA of the CDR3 is TGCGCCAGCAGTCCCAGCGGGGGGCCTAGAGAAGAGACCCAGTACTTC.